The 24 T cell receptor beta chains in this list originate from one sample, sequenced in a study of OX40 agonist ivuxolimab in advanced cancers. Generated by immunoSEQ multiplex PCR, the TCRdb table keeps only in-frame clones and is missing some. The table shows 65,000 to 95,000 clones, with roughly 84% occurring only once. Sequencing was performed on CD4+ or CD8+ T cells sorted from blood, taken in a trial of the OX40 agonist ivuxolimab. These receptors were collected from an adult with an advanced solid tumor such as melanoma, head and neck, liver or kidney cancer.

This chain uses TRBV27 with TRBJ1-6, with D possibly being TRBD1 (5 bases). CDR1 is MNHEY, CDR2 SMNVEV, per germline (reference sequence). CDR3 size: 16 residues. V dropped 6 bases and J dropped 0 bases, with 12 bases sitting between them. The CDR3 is CASRGDLSSYNSPLHF. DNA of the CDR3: TGTGCCAGCAGGGGGGATCTCAGCTCCTATAATTCACCCCTCCACTTT.

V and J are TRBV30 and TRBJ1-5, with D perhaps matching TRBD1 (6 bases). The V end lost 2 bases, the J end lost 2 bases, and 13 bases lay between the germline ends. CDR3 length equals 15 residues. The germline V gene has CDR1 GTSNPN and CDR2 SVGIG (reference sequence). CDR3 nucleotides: TGTGCCTGGAGTCTAGGACAGAGCCGCAATCAGCCCCAGCATTTT. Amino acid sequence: CAWSLGQSRNQPQHF.

CDR3 bases: TGTGCCAGCAGCTTTGGGGCAGGCTTTAACTATGGCTACACCTTC. Protein sequence: CASSFGAGFNYGYTF. The chain uses TRBV5-6 and TRBJ1-2; possible D gene TRBD1, 5 bases. The CDR3 runs to 15 residues. Germline lookup yields CDR1 SGHDT and CDR2 YYEEEE. Trimming shortened V by 2 bases and J by 1 base, and 12 bases separated the two germline ends.

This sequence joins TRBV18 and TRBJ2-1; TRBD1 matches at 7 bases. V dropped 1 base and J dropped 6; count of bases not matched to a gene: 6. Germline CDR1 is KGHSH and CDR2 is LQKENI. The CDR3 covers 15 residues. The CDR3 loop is CASSPQQGMGNEQFF. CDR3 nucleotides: TGTGCCAGCTCACCACAACAGGGGATGGGCAATGAGCAGTTCTTC.

CDR3 DNA: TGTGCCAGCAGTTCTCGTATGGCTCCGAACACTGAAGCTTTCTTT. It specifies CASSSRMAPNTEAFF. The rearrangement joins TRBV6-6 to TRBJ1-1; no definite D call. The CDR3 sequence is 15 residues long. Per germline, CDR1 MNHNY and CDR2 SVGAGI (reference sequence). V lost 4 bases, J lost 1 base, and 13 bases lay in between.

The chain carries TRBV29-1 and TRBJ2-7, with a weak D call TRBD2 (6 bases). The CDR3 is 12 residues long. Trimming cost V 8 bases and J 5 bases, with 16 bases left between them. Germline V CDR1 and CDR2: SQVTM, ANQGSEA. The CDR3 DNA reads TGCAGCTCCTCCGGGGGAGAAAACGAGCAGTACTTC. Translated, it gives CSSSGGENEQYF.

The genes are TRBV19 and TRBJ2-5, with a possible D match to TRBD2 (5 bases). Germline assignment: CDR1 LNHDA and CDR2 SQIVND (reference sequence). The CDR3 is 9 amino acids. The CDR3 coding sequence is TGTGCTCGAGGGGAGACCCAGTACTTC. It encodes CARGETQYF.

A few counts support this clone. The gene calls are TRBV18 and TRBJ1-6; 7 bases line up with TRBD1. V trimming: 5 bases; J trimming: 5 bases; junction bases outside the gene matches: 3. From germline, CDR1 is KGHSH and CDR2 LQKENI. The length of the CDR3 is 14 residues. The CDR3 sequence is CASSRDSDNSPLHF. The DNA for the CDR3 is TGTGCCAGCTCAAGGGACAGTGATAATTCACCCCTCCACTTT.

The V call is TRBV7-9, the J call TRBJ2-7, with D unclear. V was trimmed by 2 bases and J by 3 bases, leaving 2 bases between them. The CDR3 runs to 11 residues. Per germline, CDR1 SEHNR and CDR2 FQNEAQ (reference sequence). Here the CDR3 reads CASSLNYEQYF. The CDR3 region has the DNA TGTGCCAGCAGCTTAAACTACGAGCAGTACTTC.

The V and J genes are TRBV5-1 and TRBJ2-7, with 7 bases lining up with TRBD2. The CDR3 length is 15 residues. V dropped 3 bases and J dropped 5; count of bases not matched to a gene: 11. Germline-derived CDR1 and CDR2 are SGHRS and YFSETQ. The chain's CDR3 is CASSYSTVGGNEQYF. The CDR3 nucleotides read TGCGCCAGCAGCTATAGCACGGTCGGGGGGAACGAGCAGTACTTC.

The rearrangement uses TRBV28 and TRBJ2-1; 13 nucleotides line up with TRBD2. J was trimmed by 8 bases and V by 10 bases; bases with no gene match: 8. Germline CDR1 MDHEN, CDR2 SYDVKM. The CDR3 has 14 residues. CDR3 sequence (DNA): TGTGCCACCTGGACTAGCGGGAGATTCCATGAGCAGTTCTTC. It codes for CATWTSGRFHEQFF.

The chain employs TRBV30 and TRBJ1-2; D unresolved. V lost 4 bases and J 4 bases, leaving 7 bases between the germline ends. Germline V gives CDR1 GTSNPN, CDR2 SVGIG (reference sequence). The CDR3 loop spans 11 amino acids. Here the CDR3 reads CAWKRAYGYTF. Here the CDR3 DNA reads TGTGCCTGGAAGAGGGCCTATGGCTACACCTTC.

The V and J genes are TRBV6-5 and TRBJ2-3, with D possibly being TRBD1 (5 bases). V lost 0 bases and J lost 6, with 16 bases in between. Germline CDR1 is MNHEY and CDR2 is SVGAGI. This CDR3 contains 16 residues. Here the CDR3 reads CASSYSSQGARDTQYF. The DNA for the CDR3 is TGTGCCAGCAGTTACTCGAGCCAAGGGGCTCGGGATACGCAGTATTTT.

Here the CDR3 DNA reads TGTGCCAGCAGTGCCGTGGGGGGGCCAGATACGCAGTATTTT. Its protein product is CASSAVGGPDTQYF. V and J are TRBV6-4 and TRBJ2-3; D may be TRBD2 (7 bases). Deletions cut 4 bases from V and 4 bases from J, with 12 bases between. The CDR3 loop spans 14 amino acids. The V gene's germline CDR1 is MRHNA and CDR2 SNTAGT.

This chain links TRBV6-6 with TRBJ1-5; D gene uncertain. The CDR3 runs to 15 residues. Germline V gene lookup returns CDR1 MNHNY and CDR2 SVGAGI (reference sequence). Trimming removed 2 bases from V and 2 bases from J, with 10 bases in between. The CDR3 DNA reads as TGTGCCAGCAGTTACGGTCGGGGTGGCAATCAGCCCCAGCATTTT. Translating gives CASSYGRGGNQPQHF.

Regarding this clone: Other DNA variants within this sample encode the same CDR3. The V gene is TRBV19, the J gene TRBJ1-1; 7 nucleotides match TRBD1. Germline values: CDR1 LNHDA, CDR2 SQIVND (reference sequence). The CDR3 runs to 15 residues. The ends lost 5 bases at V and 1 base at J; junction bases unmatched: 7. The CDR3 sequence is CASSSPRTGNTEAFF. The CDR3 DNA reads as TGTGCCAGTAGTTCCCCCCGGACAGGGAACACTGAAGCTTTCTTT. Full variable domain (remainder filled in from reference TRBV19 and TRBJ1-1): DGGITQSPKYLFRKEGQNVTLSCEQNLNHDAMYWYRQDPGQGLRLIYYSQIVNDFQKGDIAEGYSVSREKKESFPLTVTSAQKNPTAFYLCASSSPRTGNTEAFFGQGTRLTVV.

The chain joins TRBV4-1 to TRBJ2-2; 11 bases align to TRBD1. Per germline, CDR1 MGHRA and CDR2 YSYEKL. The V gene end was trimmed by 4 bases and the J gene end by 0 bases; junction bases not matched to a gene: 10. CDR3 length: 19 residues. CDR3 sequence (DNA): TGCGCCAGCAGCCCTCTACCGGGACAGGGGGTCGCGAACACCGGGGAGCTGTTTTTT. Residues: CASSPLPGQGVANTGELFF.

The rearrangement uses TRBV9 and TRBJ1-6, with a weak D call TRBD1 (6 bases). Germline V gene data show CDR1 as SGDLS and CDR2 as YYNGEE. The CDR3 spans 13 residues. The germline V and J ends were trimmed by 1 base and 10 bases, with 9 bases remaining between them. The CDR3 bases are TGTGCCAGCAGCGTAAGGGACACATCACCCCTCCACTTT. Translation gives CASSVRDTSPLHF. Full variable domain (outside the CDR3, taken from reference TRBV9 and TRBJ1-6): DSGVTQTPKHLITATGQRVTLRCSPRSGDLSVYWYQQSLDQGLQFLIQYYNGEERAKGNILERFSAQQFPDLHSELNLSSLELGDSALYFCASSVRDTSPLHFGNGTRLTVT.

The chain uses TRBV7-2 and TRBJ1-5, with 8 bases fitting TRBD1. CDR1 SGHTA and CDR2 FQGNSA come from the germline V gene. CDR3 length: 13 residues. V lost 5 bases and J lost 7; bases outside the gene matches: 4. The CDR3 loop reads CASSVDRVQPQHF. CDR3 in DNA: TGTGCCAGCAGCGTGGACAGGGTACAGCCCCAGCATTTT.

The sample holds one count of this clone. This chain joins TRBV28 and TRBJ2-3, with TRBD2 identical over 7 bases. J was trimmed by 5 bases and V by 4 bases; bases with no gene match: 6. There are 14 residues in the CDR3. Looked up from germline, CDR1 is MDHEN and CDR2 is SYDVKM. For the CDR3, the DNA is TGTGCCAGCAGTTGGGAGGGAGTGATAGATACGCAGTATTTT. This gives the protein CASSWEGVIDTQYF.

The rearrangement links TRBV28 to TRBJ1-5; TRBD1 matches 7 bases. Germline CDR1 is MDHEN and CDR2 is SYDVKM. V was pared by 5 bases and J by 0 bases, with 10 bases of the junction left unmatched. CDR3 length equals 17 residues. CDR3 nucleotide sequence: TGTGCCAGCAGTACTCCGACAGGGCCTAATAGCAATCAGCCCCAGCATTTT. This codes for CASSTPTGPNSNQPQHF.

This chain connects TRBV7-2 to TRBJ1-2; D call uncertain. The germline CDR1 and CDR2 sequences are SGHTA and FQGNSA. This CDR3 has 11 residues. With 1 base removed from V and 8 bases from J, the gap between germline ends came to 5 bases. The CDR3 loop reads CASSLGGGYTF. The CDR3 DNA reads TGTGCCAGCAGCTTAGGAGGAGGCTACACCTTC.

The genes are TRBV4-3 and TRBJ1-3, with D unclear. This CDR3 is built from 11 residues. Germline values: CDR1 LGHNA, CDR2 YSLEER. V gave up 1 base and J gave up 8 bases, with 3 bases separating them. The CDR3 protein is CASSQGYTIYF. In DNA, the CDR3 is TGCGCCAGCAGCCAAGGATACACCATATATTTT.

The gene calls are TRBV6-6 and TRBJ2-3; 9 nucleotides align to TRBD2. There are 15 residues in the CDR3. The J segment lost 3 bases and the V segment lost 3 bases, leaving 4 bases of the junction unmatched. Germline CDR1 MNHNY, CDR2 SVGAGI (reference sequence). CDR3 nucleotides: TGTGCCAGCAGTTATGCGGGAGGGCCGACAGATACGCAGTATTTT. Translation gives CASSYAGGPTDTQYF.